Below are 20 T cell receptor beta chains sequenced from a single sample in a study of Graves' ophthalmopathy and Graves' hyperthyroidism. CDR3 regions of TCR beta were amplified from RNA transcripts. HTBI primers primed a first-round RT-PCR, and a second-round multiplex PCR followed. TCRdb used MiXCR to reprocess the multiplex PCR reads, holding one entry per CDR3 protein. The data contain about 200,000 distinct CDR3 sequences, 25% to 30% of them seen just once; the ten biggest clones take up approximately 8.6%. What was sequenced was peripheral blood. The receptors come from a man aged 50 to 59 with Graves' ophthalmopathy.

The rearrangement uses TRBV19 and TRBJ2-7; TRBD1 matches 9 bases. The trim removed 3 bases at V and 6 bases at J, leaving 12 bases unmatched. Germline lookup yields CDR1 LNHDA and CDR2 SQIVND (reference sequence). The CDR3 has 16 amino acids. In nucleotides, the CDR3 is TGTGCCAGTAGTATGCCAGTCGGACAGGGGAAAGGCGAGCAGTACTTC. Protein sequence: CASSMPVGQGKGEQYF.

The DNA of the CDR3 is TGTGCCAGGGGGGGGGACAGTAGCAATCAGCCCCAGCATTTT. Its protein product is CARGGDSSNQPQHF. V usage is TRBV2 and J usage is TRBJ1-5, with 7 bases lining up with TRBD1. CDR1 is SNHLY and CDR2 is FYNNEI in the germline V gene. Unmatched junction bases numbered 5, after V lost 9 bases and J lost 0 bases. CDR3 length: 14 amino acids.

This clonotype occurred many times. J is TRBJ1-1 and V is TRBV7-2; D gene unclear. V shed 0 bases and J shed 5 bases, with 7 bases lying between them. This CDR3 is 13 amino acids long. From germline, CDR1 is SGHTA and CDR2 FQGNSA. In DNA form, the CDR3 reads TGTGCCAGCAGCTTAGCGTCCGGGACTGAAGCTTTCTTT. Translating it yields CASSLASGTEAFF.

This clonotype was counted many times. The chain links TRBV6-2 or TRBV6-3 to TRBJ2-7; 7 bases agree with TRBD1. The CDR3 has 14 residues. With V trimmed by 6 bases and J by 2 bases, 7 bases remained unmatched. Germline loops: CDR1 MNHEY, CDR2 SVGEGT. The CDR3 coding sequence is TGTGCCAGCAGATCCCCGACAGGGACCTACGAGCAGTACTTC. It yields the protein CASRSPTGTYEQYF.

The chain carries TRBV5-1 and TRBJ1-2; D not resolved. Trimming cost V 3 bases and J 5 bases, with 14 bases left between them. Germline V lookup: CDR1 SGHRS, CDR2 YFSETQ. The CDR3 runs 14 residues. CDR3 coding DNA: TGCGCCAGCAGCTCGGCCGGGTCGGTATATGGCTACACCTTC. This sequence encodes CASSSAGSVYGYTF.

This clonotype was detected many times. The chain couples TRBV19 to TRBJ1-3; the match to TRBD1 covers 10 bases. Germline lookup yields CDR1 LNHDA and CDR2 SQIVND (reference sequence). Trimming at V came to 6 bases and at J to 8 bases, leaving 7 bases not matched to a gene. The CDR3 length is 14 residues. The CDR3 is CASSMTGGRDTIYF. In DNA form, the CDR3 reads TGTGCCAGTAGCATGACAGGGGGCAGGGACACCATATATTTT.

The chain is built from TRBV2 and TRBJ1-1; weak D call: TRBD1 (6 bases). The CDR3 has 14 residues. Trimming took 3 bases from V and 4 from J, leaving 12 bases between them. Germline V gene data show CDR1 as SNHLY and CDR2 as FYNNEI. CDR3 DNA sequence: TGTGCCAGCAGTGAGCTCAGGGGAGGCACTGAAGCTTTCTTT. It specifies CASSELRGGTEAFF.

V gene TRBV12-3 or TRBV12-4 combines with J gene TRBJ2-2; D is perhaps TRBD1 (6 bases). Between the trimmed V and J ends, which lost 6 bases and 6 bases, there was a span of 17 bases. The CDR3 covers 15 residues. The CDR3 DNA sequence: TGTGCCAGCAGCCCCGGGACAAGGGTGTCCGGGGAGCTGTTTTTT. As protein: CASSPGTRVSGELFF.

This clonotype came up many times. This chain connects TRBV18 to TRBJ2-2, with D perhaps TRBD1 (5 bases). The CDR3 extends over 17 amino acids. Germline CDR1 KGHSH, CDR2 LQKENI. Deletions cut 4 bases from V and 0 bases from J, with 15 bases between. CDR3 sequence reads: CASSLKQVTANTGELFF. The CDR3, as DNA: TGTGCCAGCTCACTCAAACAGGTCACGGCGAACACCGGGGAGCTGTTTTTT. Combining the CDR3 with reference TRBV18 and TRBJ2-2 gives the whole variable domain NAGVMQNPRHLVRRRGQEARLRCSPMKGHSHVYWYRQLPEEGLKFMVYLQKENIIDESGMPKERFSAEFPKEGPSILRIQQVVRGDSAAYFCASSLKQVTANTGELFFGEGSRLTVL.

In its sample, this clonotype was seen many times. This may be a read error, as it is one base from a much larger clone. The chain employs TRBV12-3 or TRBV12-4 and TRBJ2-5; D gene ambiguous. CDR3 length: 12 amino acids. The CDR3 protein is CASSWAEEAQYF. The CDR3 DNA reads TGTGCCAGCAGTTGGGCAGAAGAGGCCCAGTACTTC.

This clonotype has at least ten counts. This chain connects TRBV30 to TRBJ2-5, with 9 bases fitting TRBD1. Germline V lookup: CDR1 GTSNPN, CDR2 SVGIG (reference sequence). The trim removed 7 bases at V and 1 base at J, leaving 4 bases unmatched. The CDR3 is made up of 13 amino acids. CDR3 amino acids: CAFDRGAQETQYF. CDR3 in DNA: TGTGCCTTCGACAGGGGGGCCCAAGAGACCCAGTACTTC. Full variable domain (remainder filled in from reference TRBV30 and TRBJ2-5): SQTIHQWPATLVQPVGSPLSLECTVEGTSNPNLYWYRQAAGRGLQLLFYSVGIGQISSEVPQNLSASRPQDRQFILSSKKLLLSDSGFYLCAFDRGAQETQYFGPGTRLLVL.

This clonotype was counted ten times or more. The V and J genes are TRBV5-6 and TRBJ2-4; a weak D match, TRBD1 (5 bases). V was trimmed by 6 bases and J by 8 bases, leaving 21 bases between them. CDR1 and CDR2 from the germline V gene are SGHDT and YYEEEE. CDR3 length: 15 residues. This CDR3 is CASTDSQGPPDIQYF. CDR3 in DNA: TGTGCCAGCACCGATTCCCAGGGCCCTCCGGACATTCAGTACTTC.

V is TRBV6-5 and J is TRBJ1-2; possibly TRBD1 for D (5 bases). Germline CDR1 reads MNHEY; CDR2 reads SVGAGI. V shed 0 bases and J shed 7 bases, with 12 bases lying between them. The CDR3 totals 14 residues. The CDR3 loop is CASSYSRRGGGYTF. For the CDR3, the DNA is TGTGCCAGCAGTTACTCGAGAAGGGGAGGTGGCTACACCTTC.

The rearrangement joins TRBV5-1 to TRBJ2-7; D remains unclear. Between the trimmed V and J ends, which lost 0 bases and 1 base, there was a span of 11 bases. CDR3 length: 15 amino acids. The germline CDR1 and CDR2 sequences are SGHRS and YFSETQ. CDR3 DNA: TGCGCCAGCAGCTTGGTGGGCCAGACATCCTACGAGCAGTACTTC. Protein product: CASSLVGQTSYEQYF. Drawing the rest from reference TRBV5-1 and TRBJ2-7, the complete variable domain is KAGVTQTPRYLIKTRGQQVTLSCSPISGHRSVSWYQQTPGQGLQFLFEYFSETQRNKGNFPGRFSGRQFSNSRSEMNVSTLELGDSALYLCASSLVGQTSYEQYFGPGTRLTVT.

The J gene is TRBJ2-7, the V gene TRBV29-1, with 8 bases fitting TRBD1. The CDR3 consists of 12 residues. CDR1 is SQVTM and CDR2 is ANQGSEA in the germline V gene. After removal of 6 bases from V and 3 bases from J, the junction contained 4 bases not matched to a gene. CDR3: CSVQGTGYEQYF. The CDR3 DNA reads TGCAGCGTACAGGGGACAGGCTACGAGCAGTACTTC.

This clonotype was observed at least ten times. V is TRBV19 and J is TRBJ2-7, with D possibly called TRBD1 or TRBD2 (7 bases each). The CDR3 spans 14 residues. With 7 bases removed from V and 4 bases from J, the gap between germline ends came to 17 bases. Germline assignment: CDR1 LNHDA and CDR2 SQIVND (reference sequence). Here the CDR3 reads CASTPGGAKYEQYF. CDR3 coding DNA: TGTGCCAGTACCCCAGGGGGGGCTAAGTACGAGCAGTACTTC.

The sample holds many counts of this clonotype. J is TRBJ2-7 and V is TRBV7-9, with 8 bases lining up with TRBD1. Germline V gene data show CDR1 as SEHNR and CDR2 as FQNEAQ (reference sequence). The junction had 9 bases not matched to a gene; V was cut back by 4 bases and J by 4 bases. The CDR3 sequence is 15 residues long. CDR3 region: CASSSSGTGLYEQYF. CDR3 in DNA: TGTGCCAGCAGCTCTTCCGGGACAGGACTTTACGAGCAGTACTTC.

This clonotype was detected many times. The chain couples TRBV20-1 to TRBJ2-7, with D possibly being TRBD2 (6 bases). CDR1 and CDR2 (germline): DFQATT, SNEGSKA (reference sequence). The CDR3 extends over 14 amino acids. The CDR3 loop reads CSPNRVGGSHEQYF. CDR3 DNA sequence: TGCAGCCCAAATCGGGTGGGGGGTTCCCACGAGCAGTACTTC.

The table lists this clonotype with many counts. The V gene is TRBV27, the J gene TRBJ2-2; D remains unclear. Germline V gene lookup returns CDR1 MNHEY and CDR2 SMNVEV (reference sequence). V was pared by 0 bases and J by 8 bases, with 7 bases between. The CDR3 runs 13 residues. CDR3 loop: CASSLSVGGELFF. DNA for the CDR3: TGTGCCAGCAGTTTATCCGTGGGGGGGGAGCTGTTTTTT.

The chain combines TRBV12-3 or TRBV12-4 with TRBJ2-5, with TRBD2 as a possible D gene (5 bases). CDR3 length: 15 amino acids. V was shortened by 7 bases and J by 5 bases, with 20 bases between the two germline ends. The CDR3 DNA reads as TGTGCCAGCACCCTTCGAGGGCCGCCCGGGGAGACCCAGTACTTC. Translating gives CASTLRGPPGETQYF.